Listed below are T cell receptor beta chains from one sample, sequenced in a study of human T cells and chemical hapten exposure. Each CDR3 protein is one row after TCRdb ran MiXCR on the RACE reads. This sample has around 380,000 distinct CDR3 sequences; about 5% occur once, and the top ten carry over 6.5%. The sample consisted of whole blood, taken in connection with sensitization to the hapten diphenylcyclopropenone (DPC). These receptors were taken from a woman younger than 35 with alopecia areata. Some clones in this sample may be carry-over from other donors' samples. Each CDR3 is given with its conserved first and last residue. D genes are given only for firm matches. Size values are once, few and many counts, or a class for expanded clones, and some rows have none.

CDR3aa: CASSQEYRINRGSYNSPLHF; CDR3nt: TGTGCCAGCAGCCAAGAATATAGGATTAACAGGGGCTCCTATAATTCACCCCTCCACTTT; j_gene: TRBJ1-6; d_gene: TRBD1; v_gene: TRBV3-1; abundance: few
CDR3aa: CASSPLAGSTETQYF; CDR3nt: TGTGCCAGCTCACCACTAGCGGGGAGTACGGAGACCCAGTACTTC; j_gene: TRBJ2-5; d_gene: TRBD2; v_gene: TRBV18; abundance: many
CDR3aa: CASSLDGESTDTQYF; CDR3nt: TGCGCCAGCAGCTTGGACGGCGAAAGCACAGATACGCAGTATTTT; j_gene: TRBJ2-3; d_gene: NA; v_gene: TRBV5-1; abundance: few
CDR3aa: CSVEESWGTPEQETQYF; CDR3nt: TGCAGCGTTGAGGAAAGCTGGGGGACCCCGGAACAAGAGACCCAGTACTTC; j_gene: TRBJ2-5; d_gene: NA; v_gene: TRBV29-1; abundance: many
CDR3aa: CASSLRLAGGAEQYF; CDR3nt: TGTGCCAGCAGTTTACGACTAGCGGGGGGAGCCGAGCAGTACTTC; j_gene: TRBJ2-7; d_gene: TRBD2; v_gene: TRBV28; abundance: NA
CDR3aa: CASRPGPSYGYTF; CDR3nt: TGTGCCAGCAGACCCGGACCGAGCTATGGCTACACCTTC; j_gene: TRBJ1-2; d_gene: NA; v_gene: TRBV12-3/TRBV12-4; abundance: NA
CDR3aa: CASSLLGGGETQYF; CDR3nt: TGTGCCAGCAGCTTATTAGGAGGGGGCGAGACCCAGTACTTC; j_gene: TRBJ2-5; d_gene: NA; v_gene: TRBV7-8; abundance: NA
CDR3aa: CASSSTDGEGEQYF; CDR3nt: TGTGCCAGCAGCTCAACCGACGGGGAAGGAGAGCAGTACTTC; j_gene: TRBJ2-7; d_gene: NA; v_gene: TRBV13; abundance: many
CDR3aa: CSVDRSSYNEQFF; CDR3nt: TGCAGCGTGGACCGAAGCTCCTACAATGAGCAGTTCTTC; j_gene: TRBJ2-1; d_gene: NA; v_gene: TRBV29-1; abundance: many
CDR3aa: CASRSEMRGINIQYF; CDR3nt: TGTGCCAGCCGTTCTGAAATGAGGGGGATCAACATTCAGTACTTC; j_gene: TRBJ2-4; d_gene: NA; v_gene: TRBV6-5; abundance: many
CDR3aa: CSAPLVTSGGYEQYF; CDR3nt: TGCAGTGCCCCTCTAGTGACTAGCGGGGGCTACGAGCAGTACTTC; j_gene: TRBJ2-7; d_gene: TRBD2; v_gene: TRBV20-1; abundance: NA
CDR3aa: CASSSRDRGNYGYTF; CDR3nt: TGTGCCAGCAGCTCCCGGGACAGGGGGAACTATGGCTACACCTTC; j_gene: TRBJ1-2; d_gene: TRBD1; v_gene: TRBV7-2; abundance: many
CDR3aa: CSARVPRGRYEQYF; CDR3nt: TGCAGTGCTAGAGTGCCGCGGGGGAGGTACGAGCAGTACTTC; j_gene: TRBJ2-7; d_gene: TRBD2; v_gene: TRBV20-1; abundance: many
CDR3aa: CASSQLGPVAGNTIYF; CDR3nt: TGTGCCAGCAGCCAACTAGGCCCTGTGGCAGGAAACACCATATATTTT; j_gene: TRBJ1-3; d_gene: NA; v_gene: TRBV3-1; abundance: few
CDR3aa: CASSENRVQPQHF; CDR3nt: TGTGCCAGCAGTGAAAACAGGGTTCAGCCCCAGCATTTT; j_gene: TRBJ1-5; d_gene: NA; v_gene: TRBV6-1; abundance: many
CDR3aa: CASSLDPGVGTQYF; CDR3nt: TGCGCCAGCAGCTTGGACCCAGGGGTCGGGACCCAGTACTTC; j_gene: TRBJ2-5; d_gene: NA; v_gene: TRBV5-1; abundance: NA
CDR3aa: CASSRIHDLGEQYF; CDR3nt: TGTGCCAGCAGCCGAATACACGACCTGGGGGAGCAGTACTTC; j_gene: TRBJ2-7; d_gene: NA; v_gene: TRBV2; abundance: few
CDR3aa: CASSMQGLGQPQHF; CDR3nt: TGTGCCAGCAGTATGCAGGGGTTGGGTCAGCCCCAGCATTTT; j_gene: TRBJ1-5; d_gene: NA; v_gene: TRBV12-3/TRBV12-4; abundance: few
CDR3aa: CASSYPGTGGPEAFF; CDR3nt: TGTGCCAGCAGTTACCCGGGTACAGGGGGTCCTGAAGCTTTCTTT; j_gene: TRBJ1-1; d_gene: TRBD1; v_gene: TRBV6-6; abundance: few
CDR3aa: CASSHTSTGEQFF; CDR3nt: TGTGCCAGCAGCCATACTAGCACCGGTGAGCAGTTCTTC; j_gene: TRBJ2-1; d_gene: NA; v_gene: TRBV3-1; abundance: NA
CDR3aa: CASSFKGPRYEQYF; CDR3nt: TGTGCCAGCAGTTTCAAGGGACCGAGATACGAGCAGTACTTC; j_gene: TRBJ2-7; d_gene: NA; v_gene: TRBV6-2/TRBV6-3; abundance: many
CDR3aa: CASSESSRSGWTPLHF; CDR3nt: TGTGCCAGCAGTGAAAGTTCACGCAGCGGATGGACACCCCTCCACTTT; j_gene: TRBJ1-6; d_gene: NA; v_gene: TRBV25-1; abundance: NA
CDR3aa: CASKRAGDEQFF; CDR3nt: TGTGCCAGCAAACGGGCGGGGGATGAGCAGTTCTTC; j_gene: TRBJ2-1; d_gene: TRBD2; v_gene: TRBV6-5; abundance: many
CDR3aa: CASSSVQDEQYF; CDR3nt: TGTGCCAGCAGTTCGGTACAGGACGAGCAGTACTTC; j_gene: TRBJ2-7; d_gene: NA; v_gene: TRBV27; abundance: many
CDR3aa: CASTLSPGLYNEQFF; CDR3nt: TGTGCCAGCACTCTTAGCCCGGGACTCTACAATGAGCAGTTCTTC; j_gene: TRBJ2-1; d_gene: NA; v_gene: TRBV11-1; abundance: many
CDR3aa: CSAISYDRDLDNEQFF; CDR3nt: TGCAGTGCAATATCGTACGATCGGGACCTCGACAATGAGCAGTTCTTC; j_gene: TRBJ2-1; d_gene: NA; v_gene: TRBV20-1; abundance: NA
CDR3aa: CAISDGANYGYTF; CDR3nt: TGTGCCATCAGTGACGGAGCTAACTATGGCTACACCTTC; j_gene: TRBJ1-2; d_gene: NA; v_gene: TRBV10-3; abundance: NA
CDR3aa: CASSLVRGLETQYF; CDR3nt: TGTGCCAGCAGCTTAGTCAGGGGCTTGGAGACCCAGTACTTC; j_gene: TRBJ2-5; d_gene: NA; v_gene: TRBV7-2; abundance: few
CDR3aa: CASSFIADKGGELFF; CDR3nt: TGTGCCAGCAGTTTCATCGCGGATAAGGGAGGGGAGCTGTTTTTT; j_gene: TRBJ2-2; d_gene: NA; v_gene: TRBV12-3/TRBV12-4; abundance: many
CDR3aa: CASSLAEGMNTEAFF; CDR3nt: TGTGCCAGCAGCTTAGCGGAGGGTATGAACACTGAAGCTTTCTTT; j_gene: TRBJ1-1; d_gene: NA; v_gene: TRBV7-6; abundance: many
CDR3aa: CASSFPNDRGVRANTGELFF; CDR3nt: TGCGCCAGCAGCTTCCCAAACGACCGAGGGGTTCGGGCGAACACCGGGGAGCTGTTTTTT; j_gene: TRBJ2-2; d_gene: NA; v_gene: TRBV5-1; abundance: NA
CDR3aa: CASSLYAFMNTEAFF; CDR3nt: TGTGCCAGCAGTTTATATGCTTTCATGAACACTGAAGCTTTCTTT; j_gene: TRBJ1-1; d_gene: NA; v_gene: TRBV27; abundance: few
CDR3aa: CASSQRNSYEQYF; CDR3nt: TGTGCCAGCAGCCAGAGAAACTCCTACGAGCAGTACTTC; j_gene: TRBJ2-7; d_gene: NA; v_gene: TRBV3-1; abundance: NA
CDR3aa: CSVAPRQAKNIQYF; CDR3nt: TGCAGCGTTGCCCCTCGACAGGCCAAAAACATTCAGTACTTC; j_gene: TRBJ2-4; d_gene: NA; v_gene: TRBV29-1; abundance: many
CDR3aa: CASSQYGPSLPGANVLTF; CDR3nt: TGTGCCAGCAGCCAGTACGGGCCCTCACTCCCTGGGGCCAACGTCCTGACTTTC; j_gene: TRBJ2-6; d_gene: NA; v_gene: TRBV14; abundance: many
CDR3aa: CASSQGHGYEQYF; CDR3nt: TGTGCCAGCAGCCAGGGACACGGCTACGAGCAGTACTTC; j_gene: TRBJ2-7; d_gene: NA; v_gene: TRBV11-1; abundance: few
CDR3aa: CASSQVRGKKVLPSTNEKLFF; CDR3nt: TGTGCCAGCAGCCAAGTGCGAGGGAAGAAAGTACTGCCTTCGACTAATGAAAAACTGTTTTTT; j_gene: TRBJ1-4; d_gene: NA; v_gene: TRBV4-2; abundance: many
CDR3aa: CASSYSISKDHTFQETQYF; CDR3nt: TGTGCCAGCAGTTACTCGATAAGTAAGGATCACACCTTCCAAGAGACCCAGTACTTC; j_gene: TRBJ2-5; d_gene: NA; v_gene: TRBV6-2/TRBV6-3; abundance: NA
CDR3aa: CASSQARNTGELFF; CDR3nt: TGTGCCAGCAGCCAAGCCAGGAACACCGGGGAGCTGTTTTTT; j_gene: TRBJ2-2; d_gene: NA; v_gene: TRBV3-1; abundance: many
CDR3aa: CASSEGFSTDTQYF; CDR3nt: TGTGCCAGCAGTGAAGGTTTCAGCACAGATACGCAGTATTTT; j_gene: TRBJ2-3; d_gene: NA; v_gene: TRBV2; abundance: many
CDR3aa: CASSLTMSSYNEQFF; CDR3nt: TGTGCCAGCAGCCTTACAATGAGCTCCTACAATGAGCAGTTCTTC; j_gene: TRBJ2-1; d_gene: NA; v_gene: TRBV3-1; abundance: NA
CDR3aa: CATSALPANTGELFF; CDR3nt: TGTGCCACCAGTGCATTGCCGGCGAACACCGGGGAGCTGTTTTTT; j_gene: TRBJ2-2; d_gene: NA; v_gene: TRBV24-1; abundance: NA
CDR3aa: CASSYSFTDLSGRGANVLTF; CDR3nt: TGTGCCAGCAGTTACTCTTTTACTGACCTCTCAGGGCGCGGGGCCAACGTCCTGACTTTC; j_gene: TRBJ2-6; d_gene: NA; v_gene: TRBV6-5; abundance: NA
CDR3aa: CASSPQGQVYTEALF; CDR3nt: TGTGCCAGCAGCCCCCAGGGACAGGTTTACACTGAAGCTCTCTTT; j_gene: TRBJ1-1; d_gene: TRBD1; v_gene: TRBV5-6; abundance: NA
CDR3aa: CASSMTSGGAPTSTDTQYF; CDR3nt: TGTGCCAGCAGCATGACTAGCGGGGGCGCCCCGACTAGCACAGATACGCAGTATTTT; j_gene: TRBJ2-3; d_gene: TRBD2; v_gene: TRBV9; abundance: few
CDR3aa: CASTPPNLPTNRVPEAFF; CDR3nt: TGTGCCAGCACTCCTCCCAATTTGCCCACCAACAGGGTACCTGAAGCTTTCTTT; j_gene: TRBJ1-1; d_gene: NA; v_gene: TRBV6-2/TRBV6-3; abundance: many
CDR3aa: CASSVGGGPPNEQFF; CDR3nt: TGTGCCAGCAGCGTAGGAGGGGGCCCCCCCAATGAGCAGTTCTTC; j_gene: TRBJ2-1; d_gene: TRBD1; v_gene: TRBV9; abundance: many
CDR3aa: CASSYLTSGGPYTQYF; CDR3nt: TGTGCCAGCAGCTACCTGACTAGCGGGGGGCCATATACGCAGTATTTT; j_gene: TRBJ2-3; d_gene: TRBD2; v_gene: TRBV13; abundance: few
CDR3aa: CASSLGQHSGGYGYTF; CDR3nt: TGTGCCAGCAGCTTAGGACAACATTCCGGGGGCTATGGCTACACCTTC; j_gene: TRBJ1-2; d_gene: NA; v_gene: TRBV7-8; abundance: NA
CDR3aa: CAIRTGQGYTGELFF; CDR3nt: TGTGCCATCAGGACCGGACAGGGCTACACCGGGGAGCTGTTTTTT; j_gene: TRBJ2-2; d_gene: TRBD1; v_gene: TRBV10-3; abundance: many
CDR3aa: CASSAGTPPPDTQYF; CDR3nt: TGTGCCAGCAGTGCCGGGACTCCTCCCCCAGATACGCAGTATTTT; j_gene: TRBJ2-3; d_gene: NA; v_gene: TRBV11-3; abundance: few
CDR3aa: CAISEWGGSTDTQYF; CDR3nt: TGTGCCATCAGTGAGTGGGGGGGTAGCACAGATACGCAGTATTTT; j_gene: TRBJ2-3; d_gene: TRBD2; v_gene: TRBV10-3; abundance: few
CDR3aa: CASSIGLAGPNEQFF; CDR3nt: TGTGCCAGTAGTATAGGACTAGCGGGGCCCAATGAGCAGTTCTTC; j_gene: TRBJ2-1; d_gene: TRBD2; v_gene: TRBV19; abundance: NA
CDR3aa: CASSATIWENTGELFF; CDR3nt: TGTGCCAGCAGCGCAACTATATGGGAAAACACCGGGGAGCTGTTTTTT; j_gene: TRBJ2-2; d_gene: NA; v_gene: TRBV11-2; abundance: NA
CDR3aa: CSAIKEDYNSPLHF; CDR3nt: TGCAGTGCCATCAAAGAAGATTATAATTCACCCCTCCACTTT; j_gene: TRBJ1-6; d_gene: NA; v_gene: TRBV20-1; abundance: many
CDR3aa: CSVETRGRGTDTQYF; CDR3nt: TGCAGCGTTGAAACCCGGGGCCGGGGCACAGATACGCAGTATTTT; j_gene: TRBJ2-3; d_gene: NA; v_gene: TRBV29-1; abundance: NA
CDR3aa: CASSYRGTGDDEQYF; CDR3nt: TGTGCCAGCAGTTACCGCGGGACAGGGGACGACGAGCAGTACTTC; j_gene: TRBJ2-7; d_gene: TRBD1; v_gene: TRBV6-2/TRBV6-3; abundance: NA
CDR3aa: CASSSDRQENQYF; CDR3nt: TGTGCCAGCAGCTCGGACAGACAAGAGAACCAGTACTTC; j_gene: TRBJ2-5; d_gene: NA; v_gene: TRBV27; abundance: NA
CDR3aa: CASSQDARGPYGYTF; CDR3nt: TGTGCCAGCAGCCAAGATGCCAGGGGACCCTATGGCTACACCTTC; j_gene: TRBJ1-2; d_gene: NA; v_gene: TRBV3-1; abundance: NA
CDR3aa: CASRISGQGAGEQYF; CDR3nt: TGTGCCAGCAGAATCTCGGGACAGGGGGCTGGCGAGCAGTACTTC; j_gene: TRBJ2-7; d_gene: TRBD1; v_gene: TRBV12-3/TRBV12-4; abundance: few